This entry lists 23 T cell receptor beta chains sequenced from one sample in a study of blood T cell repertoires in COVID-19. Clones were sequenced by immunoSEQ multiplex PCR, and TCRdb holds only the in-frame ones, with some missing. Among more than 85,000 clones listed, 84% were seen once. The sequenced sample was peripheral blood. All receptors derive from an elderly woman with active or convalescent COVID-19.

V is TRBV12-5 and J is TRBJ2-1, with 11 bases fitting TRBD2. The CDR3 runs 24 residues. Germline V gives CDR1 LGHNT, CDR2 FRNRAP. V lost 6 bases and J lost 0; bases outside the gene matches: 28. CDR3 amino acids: CASGRNRVKTGTSGINVSYNEQFF. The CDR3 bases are TGTGCTAGTGGAAGAAACAGGGTCAAAACCGGGACTAGCGGTATCAATGTCTCCTACAATGAGCAGTTCTTC.

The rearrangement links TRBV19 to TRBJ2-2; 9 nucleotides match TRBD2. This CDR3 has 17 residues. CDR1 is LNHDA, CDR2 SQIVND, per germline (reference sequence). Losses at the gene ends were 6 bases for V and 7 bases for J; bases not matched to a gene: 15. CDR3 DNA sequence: TGTGCCAGTAGCTCCGGGGCTAGCGGGGTCCAGTACGGGGAGCTGTTTTTT. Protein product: CASSSGASGVQYGELFF.

The CDR3 coding sequence is TGTGCCAGCAGCCCCCGAGCGACGGCGGAAGAGACCCAGTACTTC. Its translation: CASSPRATAEETQYF. V and J are TRBV7-9 and TRBJ2-5; no clear D gene. V lost 5 bases to trimming and J lost 3 bases, with 16 bases between them. CDR3 length equals 15 residues. Germline V lookup: CDR1 SEHNR, CDR2 FQNEAQ (reference sequence). Looking up the rest from reference TRBV7-9 and TRBJ2-5 gives the full variable domain: DTGVSQNPRHKITKRGQNVTFRCDPISEHNRLYWYRQTLGQGPEFLTYFQNEAQLEKSRLLSDRFSAERPKGSFSTLEIQRTEQGDSAMYLCASSPRATAEETQYFGPGTRLLVL.

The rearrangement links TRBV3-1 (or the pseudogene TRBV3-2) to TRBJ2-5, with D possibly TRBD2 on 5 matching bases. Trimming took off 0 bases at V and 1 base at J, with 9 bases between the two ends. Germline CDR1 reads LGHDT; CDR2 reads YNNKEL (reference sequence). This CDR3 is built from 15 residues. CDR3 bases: TGTGCCAGCAGCCAAGATGGTGGGAGCCAAGAGACCCAGTACTTC. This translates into CASSQDGGSQETQYF.

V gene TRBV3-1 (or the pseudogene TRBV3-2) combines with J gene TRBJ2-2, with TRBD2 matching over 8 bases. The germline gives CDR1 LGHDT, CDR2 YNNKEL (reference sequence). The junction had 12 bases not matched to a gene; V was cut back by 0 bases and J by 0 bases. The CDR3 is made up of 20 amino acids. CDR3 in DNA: TGTGCCAGCAGCCAAGAACGAATACGACTAGCGCCGACGAACACCGGGGAGCTGTTTTTT. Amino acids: CASSQERIRLAPTNTGELFF.

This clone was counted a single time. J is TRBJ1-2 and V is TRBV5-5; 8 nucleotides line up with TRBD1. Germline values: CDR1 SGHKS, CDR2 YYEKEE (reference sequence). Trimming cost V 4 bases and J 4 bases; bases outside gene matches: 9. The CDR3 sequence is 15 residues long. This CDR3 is CASSQDRAAFYGYTF. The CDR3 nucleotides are TGTGCCAGCAGCCAGGACAGGGCCGCCTTCTATGGCTACACCTTC.

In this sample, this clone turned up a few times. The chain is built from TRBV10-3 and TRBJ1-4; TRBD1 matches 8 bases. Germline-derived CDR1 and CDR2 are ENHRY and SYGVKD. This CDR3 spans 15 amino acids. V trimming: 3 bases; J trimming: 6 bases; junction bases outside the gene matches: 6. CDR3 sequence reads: CAISDPDRGHEKLFF. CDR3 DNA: TGTGCCATCAGTGATCCCGACAGGGGTCATGAAAAACTGTTTTTT.

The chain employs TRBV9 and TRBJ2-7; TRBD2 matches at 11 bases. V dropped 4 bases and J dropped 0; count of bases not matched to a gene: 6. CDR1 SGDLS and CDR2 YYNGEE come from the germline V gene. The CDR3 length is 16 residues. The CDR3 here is CASSKSGTSGSYEQYF. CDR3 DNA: TGTGCCAGCAGCAAATCCGGGACTAGCGGCTCCTACGAGCAGTACTTC.

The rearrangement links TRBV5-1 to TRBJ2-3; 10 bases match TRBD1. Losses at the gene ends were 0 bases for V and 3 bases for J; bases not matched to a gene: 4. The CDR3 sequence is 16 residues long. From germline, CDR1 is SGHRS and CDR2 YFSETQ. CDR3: CASSLGRDRGTDTQYF. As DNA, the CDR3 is TGCGCCAGCAGCTTGGGGCGGGACAGGGGAACAGATACGCAGTATTTT.

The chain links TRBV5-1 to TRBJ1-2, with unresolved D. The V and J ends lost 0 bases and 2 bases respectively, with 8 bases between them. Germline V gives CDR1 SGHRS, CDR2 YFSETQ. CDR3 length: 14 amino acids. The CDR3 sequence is CASSLDSKNYGYTF. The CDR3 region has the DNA TGCGCCAGCAGCTTGGACTCCAAGAACTATGGCTACACCTTC.

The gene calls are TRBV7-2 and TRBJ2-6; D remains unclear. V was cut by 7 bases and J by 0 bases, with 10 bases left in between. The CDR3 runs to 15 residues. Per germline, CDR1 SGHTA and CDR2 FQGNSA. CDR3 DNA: TGTGCCAGCACCCCCTATAGCTCTGGGGCCAACGTCCTGACTTTC. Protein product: CASTPYSSGANVLTF.

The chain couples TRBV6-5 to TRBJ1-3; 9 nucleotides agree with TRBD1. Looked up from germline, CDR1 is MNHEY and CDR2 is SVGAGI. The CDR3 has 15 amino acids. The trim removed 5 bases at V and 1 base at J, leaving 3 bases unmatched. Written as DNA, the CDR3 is TGTGCCAGCAGTCAGGACAGGGGTTCTGGAAACACCATATATTTT. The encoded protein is CASSQDRGSGNTIYF.

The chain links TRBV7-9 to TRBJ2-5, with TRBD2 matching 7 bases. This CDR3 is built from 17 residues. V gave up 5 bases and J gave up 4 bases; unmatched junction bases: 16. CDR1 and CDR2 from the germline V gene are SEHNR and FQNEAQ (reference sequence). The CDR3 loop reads CASSAYLSGGSGETQYF. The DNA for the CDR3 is TGTGCCAGCAGCGCATACCTGAGTGGCGGGAGCGGAGAGACCCAGTACTTC.

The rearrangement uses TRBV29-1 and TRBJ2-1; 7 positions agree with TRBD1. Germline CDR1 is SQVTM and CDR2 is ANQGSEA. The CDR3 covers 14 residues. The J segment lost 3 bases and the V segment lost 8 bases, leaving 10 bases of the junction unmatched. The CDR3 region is CSFRGQRFYNEQFF. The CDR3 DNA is TGCAGCTTTCGGGGACAGCGCTTCTACAATGAGCAGTTCTTC.

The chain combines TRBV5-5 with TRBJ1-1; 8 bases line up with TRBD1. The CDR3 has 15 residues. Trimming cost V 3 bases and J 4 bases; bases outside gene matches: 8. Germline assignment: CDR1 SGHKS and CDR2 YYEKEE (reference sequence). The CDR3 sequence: CASSSSAGGGTEAFF. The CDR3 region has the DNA TGTGCCAGCAGCTCTAGTGCAGGGGGCGGCACTGAAGCTTTCTTT.

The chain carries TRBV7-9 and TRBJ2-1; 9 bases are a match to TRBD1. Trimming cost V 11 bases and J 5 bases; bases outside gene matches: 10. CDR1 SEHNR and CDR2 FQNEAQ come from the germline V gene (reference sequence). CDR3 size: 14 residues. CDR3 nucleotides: TGTGCCGTATCGACCGGGACAGGGAACAATGAGCAGTTCTTC. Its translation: CAVSTGTGNNEQFF.

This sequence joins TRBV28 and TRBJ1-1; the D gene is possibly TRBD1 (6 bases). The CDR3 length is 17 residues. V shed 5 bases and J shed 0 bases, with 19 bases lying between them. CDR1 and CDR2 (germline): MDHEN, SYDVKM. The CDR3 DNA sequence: TGTGCCAGCAGTCCCCCAGGGGCAAGGGTAATGAACACTGAAGCTTTCTTT. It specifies CASSPPGARVMNTEAFF. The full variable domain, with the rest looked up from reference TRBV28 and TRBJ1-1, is DVKVTQSSRYLVKRTGEKVFLECVQDMDHENMFWYRQDPGLGLRLIYFSYDVKMKEKGDIPEGYSVSREKKERFSLILESASTNQTSMYLCASSPPGARVMNTEAFFGQGTRLTVV.

The CDR3 DNA reads TGTGCCAGCAGCTTATCGAGGATGAATGAGCAGTTCTTC. Its protein is CASSLSRMNEQFF. The chain employs TRBV7-8 and TRBJ2-1; the D is unclear. V gave up 2 bases and J gave up 7 bases, with 9 bases separating them. The CDR3 loop spans 13 amino acids. CDR1 is SGHVS, CDR2 FQNEAQ, per germline.

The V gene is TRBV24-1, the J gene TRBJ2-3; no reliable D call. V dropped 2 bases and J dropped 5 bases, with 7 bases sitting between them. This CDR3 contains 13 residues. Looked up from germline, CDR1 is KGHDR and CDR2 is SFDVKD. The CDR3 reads CATSDSDRDTQYF. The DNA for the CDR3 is TGTGCCACCAGTGATTCCGATAGAGATACGCAGTATTTT.

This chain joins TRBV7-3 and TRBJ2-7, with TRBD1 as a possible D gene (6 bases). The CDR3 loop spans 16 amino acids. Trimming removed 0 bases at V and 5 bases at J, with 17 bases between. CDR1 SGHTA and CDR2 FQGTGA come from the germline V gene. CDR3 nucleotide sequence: TGTGCCAGCAGCTTAACAGGGGGACGGGGTATCCACGAGCAGTACTTC. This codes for CASSLTGGRGIHEQYF. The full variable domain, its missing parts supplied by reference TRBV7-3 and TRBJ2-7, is GAGVSQTPSNKVTEKGKYVELRCDPISGHTALYWYRQSLGQGPEFLIYFQGTGAADDSGLPNDRFFAVRPEGSVSTLKIQRTERGDSAVYLCASSLTGGRGIHEQYFGPGTRLTVT.

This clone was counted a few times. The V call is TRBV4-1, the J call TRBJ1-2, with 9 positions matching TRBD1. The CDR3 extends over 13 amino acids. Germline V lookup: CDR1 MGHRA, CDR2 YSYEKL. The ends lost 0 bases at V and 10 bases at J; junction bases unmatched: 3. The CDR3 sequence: CASSQDGDRAYTF. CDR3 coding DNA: TGCGCCAGCAGCCAAGACGGGGACAGGGCCTACACCTTC.

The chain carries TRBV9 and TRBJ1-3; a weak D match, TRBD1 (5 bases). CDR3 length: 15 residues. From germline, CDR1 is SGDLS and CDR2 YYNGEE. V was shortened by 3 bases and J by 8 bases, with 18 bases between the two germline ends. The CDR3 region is CASSGPGSLRDTIYF. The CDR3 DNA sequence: TGTGCCAGCAGCGGTCCAGGGTCGTTGCGAGACACCATATATTTT.

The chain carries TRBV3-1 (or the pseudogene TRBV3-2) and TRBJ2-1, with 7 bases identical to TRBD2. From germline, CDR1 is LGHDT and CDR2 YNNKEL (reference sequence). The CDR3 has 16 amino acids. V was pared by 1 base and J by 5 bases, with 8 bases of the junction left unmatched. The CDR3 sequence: CASSQVRLADNNEQFF. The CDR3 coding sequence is TGTGCCAGCAGCCAAGTCCGGCTAGCGGATAACAATGAGCAGTTCTTC.